This T cell receptor (beta chain) was captured by sequencing in a study of cytomegalovirus exposure and HLA in healthy donors. The CDR3 spans 16 residues. Losses at the gene ends were 8 bases for V and 0 bases for J; bases not matched to a gene: 9. CDR1 is LNHNV, CDR2 YYDKDF, per germline (reference sequence). This clone was seen a few times. PCR involved 60 Vbeta and 13 Jbeta primers. The repertoire was sequenced with immunoSEQ multiplex PCR; TCRdb's copy has only in-frame clones and lacks some. The sample holds about 200,000 clones, about 79% seen once. The TCR sequence derives from a boy aged 2 to 9 in good health and CMV-seronegative. Material for sequencing was PBMCs. The chain couples TRBV15 to TRBJ2-2; 7 positions match TRBD1. CDR3 DNA sequence: TGTGCCACCTCTCAGGGGGACAGACCGAACACCGGGGAGCTGTTTTTT. It translates to CATSQGDRPNTGELFF.